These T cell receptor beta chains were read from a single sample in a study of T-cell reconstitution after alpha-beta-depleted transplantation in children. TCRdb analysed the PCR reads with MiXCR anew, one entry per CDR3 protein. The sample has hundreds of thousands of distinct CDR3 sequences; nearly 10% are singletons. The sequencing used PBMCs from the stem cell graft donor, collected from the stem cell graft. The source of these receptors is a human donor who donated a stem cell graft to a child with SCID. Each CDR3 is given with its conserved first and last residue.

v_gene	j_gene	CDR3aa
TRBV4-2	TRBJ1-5	CASSQGARGYQPQHF
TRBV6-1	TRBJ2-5	CASSVDSGGWATQYF
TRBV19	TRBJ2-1	CASSEPYNEQFF
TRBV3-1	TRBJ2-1	CASSPGTGLFF
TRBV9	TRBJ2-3	CASSVNRLAGGSDTQYF
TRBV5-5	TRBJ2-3	CASSPRTSGGPTDTQYF
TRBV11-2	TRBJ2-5	CASSLEPLTQYF
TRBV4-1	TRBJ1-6	CASSQDWSSPLHF
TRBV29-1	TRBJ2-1	CSVARTGGHNEQFF
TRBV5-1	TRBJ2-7	CASSLDRAPYEQYF
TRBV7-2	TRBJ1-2	CASKTPGQNNGYTF
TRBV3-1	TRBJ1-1	CASSPPGGWTEAFF
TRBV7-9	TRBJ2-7	CASSLEGLAAYEQYF
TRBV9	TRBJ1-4	CASSGRDEKLFF
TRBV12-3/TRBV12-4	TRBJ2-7	CASSNYVGQRREQYF
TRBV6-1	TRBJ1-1	CASSAGGPSTEAFF
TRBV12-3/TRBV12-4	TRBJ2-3	CASSPIHRADTQYF
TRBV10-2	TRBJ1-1	CATSEGGSGAFF
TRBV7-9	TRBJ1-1	CASSSELGIGTEAFF
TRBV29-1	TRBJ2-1	CSVVTLGGTSYNEQFF
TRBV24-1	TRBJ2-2	CATSDFPLSGELFF
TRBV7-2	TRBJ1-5	CASSLGDRINQPQHF
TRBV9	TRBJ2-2	CASSVRDLNTGELFF
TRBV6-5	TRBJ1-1	CASSYSTGGTEAFF